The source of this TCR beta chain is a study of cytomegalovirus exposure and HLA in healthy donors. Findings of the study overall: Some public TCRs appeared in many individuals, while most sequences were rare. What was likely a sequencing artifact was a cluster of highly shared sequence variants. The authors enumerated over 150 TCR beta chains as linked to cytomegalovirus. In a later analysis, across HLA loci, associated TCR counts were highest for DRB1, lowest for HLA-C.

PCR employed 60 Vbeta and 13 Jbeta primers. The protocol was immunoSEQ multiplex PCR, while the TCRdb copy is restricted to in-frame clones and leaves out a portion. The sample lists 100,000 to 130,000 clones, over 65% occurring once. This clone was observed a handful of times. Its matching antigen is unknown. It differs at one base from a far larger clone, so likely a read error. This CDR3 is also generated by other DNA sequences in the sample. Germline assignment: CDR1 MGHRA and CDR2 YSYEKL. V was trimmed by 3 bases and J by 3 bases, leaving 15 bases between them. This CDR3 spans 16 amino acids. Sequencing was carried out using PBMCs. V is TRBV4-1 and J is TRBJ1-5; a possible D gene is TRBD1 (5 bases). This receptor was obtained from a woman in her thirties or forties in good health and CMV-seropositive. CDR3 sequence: CASSQDPRQINQPQHF. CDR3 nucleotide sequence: TGCGCCAGCAGCCAGGATCCCCGACAGATCAATCAGCCCCAGCATTTT.